The source of this T cell receptor (beta chain) is a study of T cell changes during pregnancy in multiple sclerosis. Measured with immunoSEQ multiplex PCR; TCRdb has only the in-frame clones, and not every one. The sample contains roughly 100,000 clones, about nine tenths of which appear only once. The sample was peripheral blood, taken after pregnancy. The sequence came from a female donor with multiple sclerosis, enrolled in a pregnancy study.

This CDR3 is CASSPQGARELFF. CDR3 nucleotide sequence: TGTGCCAGCAGCCCACAGGGGGCGCGCGAGCTGTTTTTT. This chain connects TRBV7-8 to TRBJ2-2; 9 positions match TRBD1. With V trimmed by 5 bases and J by 11 bases, 6 bases remained unmatched. CDR1 and CDR2 from the germline V gene are SGHVS and FQNEAQ. The CDR3 covers 13 residues.